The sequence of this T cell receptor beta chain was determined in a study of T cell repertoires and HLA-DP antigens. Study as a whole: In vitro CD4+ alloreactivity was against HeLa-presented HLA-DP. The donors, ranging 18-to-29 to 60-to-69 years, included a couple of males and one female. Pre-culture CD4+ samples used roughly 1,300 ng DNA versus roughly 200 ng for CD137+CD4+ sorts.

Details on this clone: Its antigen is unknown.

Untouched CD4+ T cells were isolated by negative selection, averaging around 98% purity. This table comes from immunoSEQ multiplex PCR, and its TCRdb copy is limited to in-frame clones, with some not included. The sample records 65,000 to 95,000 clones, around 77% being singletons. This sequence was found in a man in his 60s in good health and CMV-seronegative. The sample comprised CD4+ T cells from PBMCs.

CDR3 in DNA: TGTGCCAGCAGCTCCCAGGGGGCTAATGAAAAACTGTTTTTT. Its protein product is CASSSQGANEKLFF. The chain has TRBV11-2 and TRBJ1-4, with 7 bases fitting TRBD1. Germline V gene lookup returns CDR1 SGHAT and CDR2 FQNNGV. Losses at the gene ends were 4 bases for V and 3 bases for J; bases not matched to a gene: 2. This CDR3 has 14 residues.